This is a list of T cell receptor beta chains from one sample in a study of cytomegalovirus exposure and HLA in healthy donors. Libraries were prepared by immunoSEQ multiplex PCR; TCRdb keeps only in-frame clonotypes and omits some of them. The table lists approximately 180,000 clones, 70% to 90% of them singletons. The sequencing input was PBMCs. These receptors originate from a girl between 10 and 17 years old in good health and CMV-seropositive. CDR3s include the opening cysteine and the closing phenylalanine or tryptophan. Fields, in order: D gene, clone size, J gene, V gene, CDR3 DNA, CDR3 protein. D genes are given only for firm matches. Clone size is given for some rows only: seen once, a few or many times, or a class if the clone is expanded.

TRBD1,-,TRBJ1-2,TRBV19,TGTGCCAGTAGTATATCCGCAGGGGGCGCAGAGGGCTACACCTTC,CASSISAGGAEGYTF
TRBD1,-,TRBJ2-5,TRBV13,TGTGCCAGCAGCTTAGGGGACAGGTCGCAAGAGACCCAGTACTTC,CASSLGDRSQETQYF
TRBD1,once,TRBJ1-2,TRBV2,TGTGCCAGCAGTGAAAAAGGGGGCGCCTATGGCTACACCTTC,CASSEKGGAYGYTF
-,-,TRBJ1-1,TRBV10-2,TGCGCCAGCAGTGAGTCAGGGAGGGTAAGTGAAGCTTTCTTT,CASSESGRVSEAFF
-,-,TRBJ2-5,TRBV5-4,TGTGCCAGCAGTTTACAGGGCAGCTTCCAAGAGACCCAGTACTTC,CASSLQGSFQETQYF
-,-,TRBJ2-4,TRBV5-1,TGCGCCAGCAGCTTGGCCCGGGACATTCAGTACTTC,CASSLARDIQYF
-,-,TRBJ2-5,TRBV29-1,TGCAGCGTTGGTAGTGGGGGCAGGGATCAAGAGACCCAGTACTTC,CSVGSGGRDQETQYF
-,-,TRBJ1-1,TRBV4-1,TGCGCCAGCAGCCAAGTCGAGACAGGGAACACTGAAGCTTTCTTT,CASSQVETGNTEAFF
-,-,TRBJ1-3,TRBV4-1,TGCGCCAGCAGCCCCCTAGGGTGGGGGCTTACCAAGGCTTCTGGAAACACCATATATTTT,CASSPLGWGLTKASGNTIYF
TRBD2,once,TRBJ2-1,TRBV19,TGTGCCAGTAGGGGAGGACTAGGTCAGTTCTTC,CASRGGLGQFF
-,few,TRBJ2-1,TRBV11-2,TGTGCCAGCAGCTCCGTTCTGAGCTCGAGCTCCTACAATGAGCAGTTCTTC,CASSSVLSSSSYNEQFF
-,-,TRBJ1-1,TRBV27,TGTGCCAGCAGTTCGCGACTGACAGCCCGGAACACTGAAGCTTTCTTT,CASSSRLTARNTEAFF
-,once,TRBJ1-4,TRBV7-6,TGTGCCAGCAGTTCCGGAGCGACTAATGAAAAACTGTTTTTT,CASSSGATNEKLFF
TRBD1,-,TRBJ1-6,TRBV11-2,TGTGCCAGCAGCTTGGGACAGGTGTTCACCGGGGGTCAAACCCTCCACTTT,CASSLGQVFTGGQTLHF
-,-,TRBJ2-7,TRBV18,TGTGCCAGCTCACCAGTAATGACCTCGGGGACCTACGAGCAGTACTTC,CASSPVMTSGTYEQYF
-,-,TRBJ2-3,TRBV7-2,TGTGCCAGCGGGGGGGCCCTGGGTGATACGCAGTATTTT,CASGGALGDTQYF
TRBD1,-,TRBJ2-7,TRBV5-1,TGCGCCAGCAGCTTGGTAGGGACAGGGGCTAACGAGCAGTACTTC,CASSLVGTGANEQYF
TRBD2,-,TRBJ2-1,TRBV28,TGTGCCAGCAGTTTAGCGGGGGGCCCAAGCTCCTACAATGAGCAGTTCTTC,CASSLAGGPSSYNEQFF
-,-,TRBJ1-1,TRBV2,TGTGCCAGCAGTGTCATCGGGGATATGAACACTGAAGCTTTCTTT,CASSVIGDMNTEAFF
-,-,TRBJ1-2,TRBV27,TGTGCCAGCAGTTCAAATGGGGGGTATGGCTACACCTTC,CASSSNGGYGYTF
TRBD1,-,TRBJ1-3,TRBV6-5,TGTGCCAGCAGTTACTCGGGACAGCTCGTGAACACCATATATTTT,CASSYSGQLVNTIYF
-,-,TRBJ2-7,TRBV18,TGTGCCAGCTCACCTACAAGCTACGAGCAGTACTTC,CASSPTSYEQYF
TRBD1,-,TRBJ1-1,TRBV9,TGTGCCAGCAGCGACCTTCGCGGGACAGGGCTCGCTGAAGCTTTCTTT,CASSDLRGTGLAEAFF
-,-,TRBJ1-6,TRBV5-5,TGTGCCAGCAGCTTGGACAGGGTTTTCTCCTATAATTCACCCCTCCACTTT,CASSLDRVFSYNSPLHF
TRBD1,few,TRBJ1-5,TRBV27,TGTGCCAGCAGTCCGACGGACAGGGGTGGATTTCAGCCCCAGCATTTT,CASSPTDRGGFQPQHF
-,-,TRBJ1-6,TRBV18,TGTGCCAGCTCAACCCAGGGTGTTAATTCACCCCTCCACTTT,CASSTQGVNSPLHF
TRBD1,-,TRBJ2-7,TRBV7-8,TGTGCCAGCAGAAATGGACAGGGCAATTCCTACGAGCAGTACTTC,CASRNGQGNSYEQYF
-,-,TRBJ1-5,TRBV7-9,TGTGCCAGCAGCTTGAGGCCGCCCCAGCATTTT,CASSLRPPQHF
-,-,TRBJ1-1,TRBV6-1,TGTGCCAGCAGTGCCGACTCCAAGAACACTGAAGCTTTCTTT,CASSADSKNTEAFF
TRBD1,-,TRBJ2-5,TRBV7-2,TGTGCCAGCAGCTCCTGGACAGGGATGGAGACCCAGTACTTC,CASSSWTGMETQYF
-,-,TRBJ2-7,TRBV7-9,TGTTCCAGCAGCCCGACGACAGGCACGGGCTCCTACGAGCAGTACTTC,CSSSPTTGTGSYEQYF
-,-,TRBJ1-4,TRBV5-1,TGCGCCAGCAGCTTGGCCCTGGAACAGGGTGGGGAACTGTTTTTT,CASSLALEQGGELFF
TRBD2,-,TRBJ2-3,TRBV11-2,TGTGCCAGCAGCTTAGGGTCGTGGGGAGGGCACACAGATACGCAGTATTTT,CASSLGSWGGHTDTQYF
TRBD1,-,TRBJ1-1,TRBV19,TGTGCCAGTAAACCGGGACAGGGGGCGGCGGGCCTTTGGCTTATCTTT,CASKPGQGAAGLWLIF
TRBD1,few,TRBJ1-1,TRBV11-1,TGTGCCAGCAGCTTCGGTACACAGGGGGAAGTTTCGGTGAACACTGAAGCTTTCTTT,CASSFGTQGEVSVNTEAFF
-,-,TRBJ2-7,TRBV27,TGTGCCAGCAGTCCGACAGATGCCAACTACGAGCAGTACTTC,CASSPTDANYEQYF
TRBD1,-,TRBJ2-5,TRBV5-1,TGCGCCAGCAGGGACAGGGGGATCACCCAAGAGACCCAGTACTTC,CASRDRGITQETQYF
-,few,TRBJ1-1,TRBV29-1,TGCAGCGTCCTCGTCCGGGGGGCTAACACTGAAGCTTTCTTT,CSVLVRGANTEAFF
TRBD2,-,TRBJ2-7,TRBV9,TGTGCCAGCAGCGTAGACGGGGGGGCCTACGAGCAGTACTTC,CASSVDGGAYEQYF
-,-,TRBJ2-5,TRBV27,TGTGCCAGCAGTCCCAGGGGAGAGGAGACCCAGTACTTC,CASSPRGEETQYF
-,few,TRBJ1-1,TRBV6-6,TGTGCCAGCGCGCACACTGAAGCTTTCTTT,CASAHTEAFF
TRBD1,-,TRBJ1-1,TRBV7-9,TGTGCCAGCAGCTTAGCAGGACAGGGGAATGAAGCTTTCTTT,CASSLAGQGNEAFF
TRBD1,-,TRBJ2-5,TRBV9,TGTGCCAGCAGCGTAGGGACAGGGCGGGAGACCCAGTACTTC,CASSVGTGRETQYF
TRBD2,-,TRBJ2-5,TRBV5-1,TGCGCCAGCAGCTCAATACCGGGACTAGCGCAAGAGACCCAGTACTTC,CASSSIPGLAQETQYF
-,-,TRBJ1-1,TRBV9,TGTGCCAGCAGCGTAGTTCAGGGACTGTTCTTT,CASSVVQGLFF
-,-,TRBJ1-6,TRBV25-1,TGTGCCAGTAGGACGCGGGGAGGGGATTCACCCCTCCACTTT,CASRTRGGDSPLHF
-,-,TRBJ2-7,TRBV4-1,TGCGCCAGCAGCCAAGATCCCAATTACGAGCAGTACTTC,CASSQDPNYEQYF
TRBD1,-,TRBJ1-2,TRBV30,TGTGCCTGGAGAGCGGACAGGGCTAACTATGGCTACACCTTC,CAWRADRANYGYTF
TRBD1,-,TRBJ1-1,TRBV10-3,TGTGCCATCAGTGATCAGGGGGCAGCTAACACTGAAGCTTTCTTT,CAISDQGAANTEAFF
-,-,TRBJ1-5,TRBV19,TGTGCCAGTAGTATATTCGGGCAGGGGCAGCAGCCCCAGCATTTT,CASSIFGQGQQPQHF
-,-,TRBJ1-6,TRBV9,TGTGCCAGCAGCGTAGCTTACGGGAATTCACCCCTCCACTTT,CASSVAYGNSPLHF